This entry lists 31 T cell receptor beta chains sequenced from one sample in a study of human T cells and chemical hapten exposure. Each CDR3 protein is one row after TCRdb ran MiXCR on the RACE reads. The sample contains a few hundred thousand distinct CDR3 sequences, 5% to 6.5% of which appear only once. Regarding time point: pre-sensitization, week 0. Specified treatment: therapeutic diphenylcyclopropenone sensitization with weekly scalp DPC. The starting material was whole blood, obtained in connection with sensitization to the hapten diphenylcyclopropenone (DPC). These receptors originate from a woman younger than 35 with alopecia areata. Some clones in this sample may be carry-over from other donors' samples.

The rearrangement links TRBV10-3 to TRBJ2-1; 9 bases agree with TRBD2. CDR1 is ENHRY, CDR2 SYGVKD, per germline. Germline trimming cut 3 bases from V and 9 bases from J; bases unmatched to any gene: 9. CDR3 size: 15 residues. The DNA of the CDR3 is TGTGCCATCAGTGATCCGGCGGGGGGGAGCGGTGAGCAGTTCTTC. Translating it yields CAISDPAGGSGEQFF.

The chain combines TRBV15 with TRBJ1-4; D remains unclear. V lost 0 bases, J lost 6 bases, and 14 bases lay in between. CDR3 size: 16 residues. Germline V CDR1 and CDR2: LNHNV, YYDKDF (reference sequence). The CDR3 loop reads CATSRDPGRVYEKLFF. The CDR3 nucleotides are TGTGCCACCAGCAGAGATCCCGGTCGAGTGTATGAAAAACTGTTTTTT. The variable domain in full, completed from reference TRBV15 and TRBJ1-4, reads DAMVIQNPRYQVTQFGKPVTLSCSQTLNHNVMYWYQQKSSQAPKLLFHYYDKDFNNEADTPDNFQSRRPNTSFCFLDIRSPGLGDTAMYLCATSRDPGRVYEKLFFGSGTQLSVL.

The sample holds many counts of this clonotype. The gene calls are TRBV27 and TRBJ1-2; D uncertain. Per the germline V gene, CDR1 is MNHEY and CDR2 is SMNVEV (reference sequence). The CDR3 length is 16 residues. V lost 5 bases, J lost 3 bases, and 19 bases lay in between. CDR3 nucleotide sequence: TGTGCCAGCAGTCAACGACTTAGACAATCCTACTATGGCTACACCTTC. Protein: CASSQRLRQSYYGYTF.

This clonotype was detected ten times or more. The chain has TRBV5-1 and TRBJ1-3; D possibly corresponds to TRBD1 (6 bases). V gave up 2 bases and J gave up 4 bases, with 16 bases separating them. CDR1 is SGHRS and CDR2 is YFSETQ in the germline V gene. The CDR3 is 16 residues long. Here the CDR3 DNA reads TGCGCCAGCAGCTTTAGCGGGAGGACAGACGGAAACACCATATATTTT. Translated, it gives CASSFSGRTDGNTIYF. Filled out from reference TRBV5-1 and TRBJ1-3, the complete variable domain reads KAGVTQTPRYLIKTRGQQVTLSCSPISGHRSVSWYQQTPGQGLQFLFEYFSETQRNKGNFPGRFSGRQFSNSRSEMNVSTLELGDSALYLCASSFSGRTDGNTIYFGEGSWLTVV.

This clonotype was counted at least ten times. The CDR3 DNA sequence: TGCGCCAGCAGCTTAGCAGGGGAGGAGACTGAAGCTTTCTTT. It codes for CASSLAGEETEAFF. J is TRBJ1-1 and V is TRBV5-1; tentative D call: TRBD1 (6 bases). Germline V gene lookup returns CDR1 SGHRS and CDR2 YFSETQ. V was cut by 2 bases and J by 5 bases, with 13 bases left in between. This CDR3 contains 14 residues.

V usage is TRBV6-1 and J usage is TRBJ1-5, with TRBD1 as a possible D gene (6 bases). This CDR3 is built from 15 residues. The germline V gene encodes CDR1 MNHNS and CDR2 SASEGT. Trimming left V 2 bases short and J 0 bases short, with 8 bases between. The CDR3 region is CASSETGISNQPQHF. The CDR3 DNA sequence: TGTGCCAGCAGTGAAACAGGGATTAGCAATCAGCCCCAGCATTTT.

In its sample, this clonotype was seen many times. The chain combines TRBV5-6 with TRBJ1-5; D is ambiguous. The germline gives CDR1 SGHDT, CDR2 YYEEEE. V gave up 0 bases and J gave up 9 bases, with 13 bases separating them. CDR3 length: 14 residues. The CDR3 spells CASSLAASTWPQHF. In nucleotides, the CDR3 is TGTGCCAGCAGCTTGGCGGCAAGCACCTGGCCCCAGCATTTT.

A few counts support this clonotype. The chain links TRBV5-1 to TRBJ2-7; 12 nucleotides line up with TRBD1. After removal of 4 bases from V and 5 bases from J, the junction contained 4 bases not matched to a gene. This CDR3 region has 14 residues. Per the germline V gene, CDR1 is SGHRS and CDR2 is YFSETQ. The CDR3 reads CASSHRDRGHEQYF. Here the CDR3 DNA reads TGCGCCAGCAGCCATAGGGACAGGGGGCACGAGCAGTACTTC.

This clonotype was observed many times. This chain joins TRBV12-3 or TRBV12-4 and TRBJ1-1; no firm D call. With 6 bases removed from V and 1 base from J, the gap between germline ends came to 3 bases. This CDR3 is built from 11 residues. This chain's CDR3 is CASSRNTEAFF. In DNA, the CDR3 is TGTGCCAGCAGCCGGAACACTGAAGCTTTCTTT.

The sample holds a few counts of this clonotype. The rearrangement uses TRBV11-1 and TRBJ2-5; D is undetermined. This CDR3 contains 14 residues. Germline CDR1 reads SGHAT; CDR2 reads FQDESV (reference sequence). The germline V and J ends were trimmed by 2 bases and 0 bases, with 7 bases remaining between them. The CDR3 DNA follows: TGTGCCAGCAGCTTACAGTCAAACCAAGAGACCCAGTACTTC. This gives the protein CASSLQSNQETQYF.

The gene calls are TRBV6-4 and TRBJ2-2; 14 bases agree with TRBD2. The CDR3 contains 17 residues. V lost 4 bases, J lost 3 bases, and 4 bases stayed unmatched. The germline V gene encodes CDR1 MRHNA and CDR2 SNTAGT. The CDR3 coding sequence is TGTGCCAGCAGTGTGACTAGCGGGGGGGCCGACACCGGGGAGCTGTTTTTT. It encodes CASSVTSGGADTGELFF.

This clonotype was counted many times. The chain couples TRBV12-3 or TRBV12-4 to TRBJ2-2, with TRBD2 matching over 13 bases. This CDR3 region has 16 residues. Trimming removed 4 bases from V and 5 bases from J; junction bases left unmatched: 4. In DNA form, the CDR3 reads TGTGCCAGCAGTTGGGGACTAGCGGGGAGGACCGGGGAGCTGTTTTTT. Protein: CASSWGLAGRTGELFF.

The rearrangement joins TRBV6-5 to TRBJ1-6, with 9 positions matching TRBD1. The CDR3 runs to 12 residues. Unmatched junction bases numbered 3, after V lost 5 bases and J lost 13 bases. Germline V gene lookup returns CDR1 MNHEY and CDR2 SVGAGI. DNA for the CDR3: TGTGCCAGCAGTCCGGACAGGGGCCCCCTCCACTTT. Protein product: CASSPDRGPLHF.

This clonotype was recorded at least ten times. The V gene is TRBV6-2 or TRBV6-3, the J gene TRBJ1-1; D ambiguous. The V gene's germline CDR1 is MNHEY and CDR2 SVGEGT. Trimming cost V 6 bases and J 3 bases, with 26 bases left between them. This CDR3 has 18 amino acids. CDR3 bases: TGTGCCAGCAGCCGTACCACCCCCTGGAAGGCAGAGCACACTGAAGCTTTCTTT. This encodes CASSRTTPWKAEHTEAFF.

This chain uses TRBV6-5 with TRBJ1-2; D ambiguous. V lost 6 bases, J lost 6 bases, and 11 bases lay in between. The CDR3 runs to 12 residues. Germline-derived CDR1 and CDR2 are MNHEY and SVGAGI. The CDR3 DNA reads TGTGCCAGCAGCTCCAGGAACAATGGCTACACCTTC. This gives the protein CASSSRNNGYTF.

This clonotype was seen a few times. This chain links TRBV12-5 with TRBJ2-2; D perhaps matches TRBD2 (6 bases). CDR1 LGHNT and CDR2 FRNRAP come from the germline V gene. The CDR3 contains 14 residues. The V end lost 1 base, the J end lost 4 bases, and 7 bases lay between the germline ends. CDR3 nucleotide sequence: TGTGCTAGTGGTTTGGACGGGAGCACCGGGGAGCTGTTTTTT. Protein: CASGLDGSTGELFF.

This clonotype was detected ten times or more. This CDR3 is CASSAPESETQYF. The CDR3 DNA sequence: TGTGCCAGCAGTGCCCCCGAATCAGAGACCCAGTACTTC. The V call is TRBV12-3 or TRBV12-4, the J call TRBJ2-5; no reliable D call. This CDR3 spans 13 amino acids. V shed 5 bases and J shed 4 bases, with 11 bases lying between them.

This clonotype appeared a few times. The chain joins TRBV12-3 or TRBV12-4 to TRBJ1-2; TRBD1 might be the D (6 bases). This CDR3 contains 14 residues. V was cut by 6 bases and J by 4 bases, with 15 bases left in between. The CDR3 region has the DNA TGTGCCAGCAGCCCTATCACGGACAGCTATGGCTACACCTTC. Protein sequence: CASSPITDSYGYTF.

This clonotype was recorded at least ten times. CDR3 loop: CSASSALTDTQYF. The CDR3 nucleotides are TGCAGTGCTAGTAGCGCCCTCACAGATACGCAGTATTTT. The chain is built from TRBV20-1 and TRBJ2-3, with a tentative D call TRBD2 (5 bases). Germline values: CDR1 DFQATT, CDR2 SNEGSKA (reference sequence). Trimming shortened V by 3 bases and J by 2 bases, and 9 bases separated the two germline ends. The CDR3 sequence is 13 residues long.

V gene TRBV4-1 combines with J gene TRBJ1-5, with D tentatively TRBD1 (6 bases). Germline values: CDR1 MGHRA, CDR2 YSYEKL. The V and J ends lost 4 bases and 0 bases respectively, with 10 bases between them. The CDR3 sequence is 15 residues long. In DNA, the CDR3 is TGCGCCAGCAGCCGGACAGAGAATAGCAATCAGCCCCAGCATTTT. Protein sequence: CASSRTENSNQPQHF.

This chain joins TRBV4-3 and TRBJ1-1, with a possible D match to TRBD1 (5 bases). Per the germline V gene, CDR1 is LGHNA and CDR2 is YSLEER. The CDR3 runs to 16 residues. V was cut by 1 base and J by 4 bases, with 16 bases left in between. Here the CDR3 reads CASSQGSTVGGTEAFF. CDR3 DNA sequence: TGCGCCAGCAGCCAAGGTAGTACAGTGGGGGGCACTGAAGCTTTCTTT.

This clonotype was recorded many times. The chain joins TRBV10-3 to TRBJ1-5; D is perhaps TRBD1 (5 bases). Germline V lookup: CDR1 ENHRY, CDR2 SYGVKD. Trimming took 4 bases from V and 1 from J, leaving 14 bases between them. The CDR3 contains 16 residues. DNA for the CDR3: TGTGCCATCAGTGCGTCGACAGTCATCAGCAATCAGCCCCAGCATTTT. As protein: CAISASTVISNQPQHF.

In this sample, this clonotype turned up many times. This chain uses TRBV6-5 with TRBJ1-3, with D tentatively TRBD1 (5 bases). Germline loops: CDR1 MNHEY, CDR2 SVGAGI. The CDR3 extends over 16 amino acids. V was trimmed by 0 bases and J by 7 bases, leaving 16 bases between them. The CDR3 spells CASSYSIAGTVNTIYF. CDR3 DNA sequence: TGTGCCAGCAGTTACTCGATCGCAGGGACTGTCAACACCATATATTTT.

The chain has TRBV3-1 and TRBJ1-1, with D perhaps matching TRBD1 (5 bases). This CDR3 has 15 residues. CDR1 and CDR2 (germline): LGHDT, YNNKEL (reference sequence). The ends were cut back, 6 bases at V and 1 base at J, with 15 bases in the middle. CDR3 sequence (DNA): TGTGCCAGCAGTGCCCCAGGCAGGGCGAACACTGAAGCTTTCTTT. As protein: CASSAPGRANTEAFF. The entire variable domain, with the rest obtained from reference TRBV3-1 and TRBJ1-1, is as follows: DTAVSQTPKYLVTQMGNDKSIKCEQNLGHDTMYWYKQDSKKFLKIMFSYNNKELIINETVPNRFSPKSPDKAHLNLHINSLELGDSAVYFCASSAPGRANTEAFFGQGTRLTVV.

Only a few counts were recorded for this clonotype. The chain employs TRBV4-3 and TRBJ2-3; possible D gene TRBD2, 6 bases. CDR1 and CDR2 (germline): LGHNA, YSLEER. The germline V and J ends were trimmed by 0 bases and 6 bases, with 13 bases remaining between them. The CDR3 contains 15 residues. The CDR3 sequence is CASSQDLRGSDTQYF. CDR3 DNA sequence: TGCGCCAGCAGCCAAGATTTGCGGGGCTCCGATACGCAGTATTTT.

This clonotype was seen a handful of times. This chain connects TRBV6-4 to TRBJ1-1; TRBD1 agrees at 10 bases. The V gene's germline CDR1 is MRHNA and CDR2 SNTAGT. Trimming cost V 0 bases and J 6 bases; bases outside gene matches: 1. The CDR3 totals 14 residues. CDR3 DNA sequence: TGTGCCAGCAGTGACTCTGGACAGGGGGCTGAAGCTTTCTTT. It is translated as CASSDSGQGAEAFF.

This clonotype was seen repeatedly, ten times or more. CDR3 in DNA: TGCAGTGCTAGTCAGGGGGCGAACACTGAAGCTTTCTTT. Protein sequence: CSASQGANTEAFF. This chain joins TRBV20-1 and TRBJ1-1, with 8 positions matching TRBD1. The CDR3 consists of 13 residues. The V segment lost 3 bases and the J segment 1 base; nucleotides outside the gene matches: 1. Germline CDR1 is DFQATT and CDR2 is SNEGSKA (reference sequence).

This clonotype appeared many times. The chain couples TRBV24-1 to TRBJ2-3, with D possibly being TRBD2 (6 bases). Per the germline V gene, CDR1 is KGHDR and CDR2 is SFDVKD. The V end was cut by 3 bases, the J end by 7 bases, with 13 bases between. The CDR3 runs 14 residues. As DNA, the CDR3 is TGTGCCACCAGTGATACGACTAGACAGAATACGCAGTATTTT. It translates to CATSDTTRQNTQYF.

Concerning this clonotype itself: The junction departs from germline at one end; a sequencing error may be responsible. The chain uses TRBV6-5 and TRBJ1-1; 9 positions match TRBD1. CDR1 MNHEY and CDR2 SVGAGI come from the germline V gene. CDR3 length: 12 residues. The chain's CDR3 is CANSYGQGRAFF. CDR3 bases: TGTGCCAACAGTTACGGACAGGGGAGAGCTTTCTTT.

Many counts were recorded for this clonotype. The rearrangement joins TRBV24-1 to TRBJ2-5; D is perhaps TRBD1 (5 bases). The CDR3 length is 15 residues. Trimming took off 4 bases at V and 1 base at J, with 12 bases between the two ends. CDR1 KGHDR and CDR2 SFDVKD come from the germline V gene. The CDR3 protein is CATSDPRTLQETQYF. The CDR3 nucleotides are TGTGCCACCAGTGACCCTAGGACACTCCAAGAGACCCAGTACTTC.

This clonotype was counted ten times or more. J is TRBJ2-5 and V is TRBV6-6; 10 nucleotides align to TRBD1. This CDR3 comprises 17 residues. After removal of 5 bases from V and 4 bases from J, the junction contained 13 bases not matched to a gene. CDR1 is MNHNY and CDR2 is SVGAGI in the germline V gene (reference sequence). For the CDR3, the DNA is TGTGCCAGCAGTCACACCACCGGGACAGGGGTTTTAGAGACCCAGTACTTC. As protein: CASSHTTGTGVLETQYF.